This record covers a single TCR beta chain. This likely comes from a read error, as the CDR3 has no conserved phenylalanine or tryptophan at its end. These data belong to a study of T cells in Graves' hyperthyroidism and ophthalmopathy. Researchers took RNA transcripts and amplified the TCR beta CDR3 regions from them. Initially, a first-round RT-PCR of the TCR CDR3 employed the HTBI primer set. Via MiXCR, TCRdb re-called the multiplex PCR reads, giving one row per CDR3 protein. The data hold 550,000 to 650,000 distinct CDR3 sequences, with about 14% observed a single time. Between the trimmed V and J ends, which lost 3 bases and 0 bases, there was a span of 12 bases. Germline CDR1 is DFQATT and CDR2 is SNEGSKA (reference sequence). The CDR3 contains 15 residues.

The receptor's source is a woman aged 40 to 50 with Graves' hyperthyroidism. Sample: blood. The chain recombines TRBV20-1 with TRBJ1-3; D is ambiguous. CDR3 nucleotides: TGCAGTGCTAGCGACCGCCAGAGCTCTGGAAACACCATATATGTT. Protein product: CSASDRQSSGNTIYV.